Listed below are T cell receptor beta chains from one sample, sequenced in a study of T cell changes during pregnancy in multiple sclerosis. The repertoire was sequenced with immunoSEQ multiplex PCR; TCRdb's copy has only in-frame clones and lacks some. The data show just under 20,000 clones, 75% to 90% seen once. Here the sequenced sample was CD8+ T cells from peripheral blood mononuclear cells, taken in the third trimester of pregnancy. The receptor set was obtained from a female donor in good health, enrolled as a control in a pregnancy study. The CDR3 runs from the conserved cysteine through the conserved F or W. Each record gives: J gene, V gene, clone size, D gene, CDR3 DNA, CDR3 protein. D genes are given only for firm matches. Clone size is given for some rows only: seen once, a few or many times, or a class if the clone is expanded.

>TRBJ2-7|TRBV7-2|few|TRBD2
TGTGCCAGCAGCCTAACGGGCGGGAGCTCCTACGAGCAGTACTTC
CASSLTGGSSYEQYF
>TRBJ1-2|TRBV10-1|.|.
TGCGCCAGCCCTCGGTGTGGGCAGGGGAGCGGGACTGGCTACACCTTC
CASPRCGQGSGTGYTF
>TRBJ2-4|TRBV13|.|.
TGTGCCAGCAGCTCTCTGGACAGCAACCAGATCTTC
CASSSLDSNQIF
>TRBJ1-1|TRBV6-5|once|.
TGTGCCAGCGGGATTGAGGGCGGGAGCACTGAAGCTTTCTTT
CASGIEGGSTEAFF
>TRBJ2-2|TRBV6-6|.|.
TGTGCCAGCAGTTTAGGGACTTTGAACACCGGGGAGCTGTTTTTT
CASSLGTLNTGELFF
>TRBJ2-3|TRBV9|.|.
TGTGCCAGCAGCGTAGGACAAGACACAGATACGCAGTATTTT
CASSVGQDTDTQYF
>TRBJ1-5|TRBV27|.|.
TGTGCCAGCAGTTCCTGGACAAGCAAGGGGGCCCAGCATTTT
CASSSWTSKGAQHF
>TRBJ2-1|TRBV27|.|.
TGTGCCAGCAGTCTCTTCGGGGGAAGGAATGAGCAGTTCTTC
CASSLFGGRNEQFF
>TRBJ2-5|TRBV10-3|.|TRBD1
TGTGCCATCAGTGAATCAGGACAGGGTATGCAGACCCAGTACTTC
CAISESGQGMQTQYF
>TRBJ2-7|TRBV27|.|TRBD2
TGTGCCAGCCGACCGGGAGGGGGATCCTACGAGCAGTACTTC
CASRPGGGSYEQYF
>TRBJ1-1|TRBV7-2|.|TRBD1
TGTGCCAGCAGCTTAGGACAGGGTTATACTGAAGCTTTCTTT
CASSLGQGYTEAFF
>TRBJ1-5|TRBV27|.|.
TGTGCCAGCAGTTTATTTAGGGGACACCATCAGCCCCAGCATTTT
CASSLFRGHHQPQHF
>TRBJ1-2|TRBV28|.|TRBD1
TGTGCCAGCAGTTTGGAGGGACAGGGGGCTGTTGGCTACACCTTC
CASSLEGQGAVGYTF
>TRBJ1-4|TRBV18|.|TRBD1
TGTGCCAGCTCACCGGGGACAGCTCGAGGCGAAAAACTGTTTTTT
CASSPGTARGEKLFF
>TRBJ1-5|TRBV10-3|.|.
TGTGCCATCAGTGGAAGGGGGTACCAGCCCCAGCATTTT
CAISGRGYQPQHF
>TRBJ2-3|TRBV28|once|TRBD1
TGTGCCAGCAGTTTAGGGACAGGGAAAGCAGATACGCAGTATTTT
CASSLGTGKADTQYF
>TRBJ2-7|TRBV12-2|.|.
TGTGCAAGTCGCTTCTCCGTCCGGGACTTCAGCTCCTACGAGCAGTACTTC
CASRFSVRDFSSYEQYF
>TRBJ1-5|TRBV28|.|.
TGTGCCAGCAGTTTATGGGGGGACTCATATAGCAATCAGCCCCAGCATTTT
CASSLWGDSYSNQPQHF
>TRBJ2-3|TRBV27|few|.
TGTGCCAGCAGCCCCGGGGGAGGCCCTAGCACAGATACGCAGTATTTT
CASSPGGGPSTDTQYF
>TRBJ1-6|TRBV4-1|.|.
TGCGCCAGCAGCCAAGTAGGGGAAAGCCTCTATAATTCACCCCTCCACTTT
CASSQVGESLYNSPLHF
>TRBJ2-7|TRBV2|.|.
TGTGCCAGGGAAAGGGACTCGGCCAAGGGCGAGCAGTACTTC
CARERDSAKGEQYF
>TRBJ2-3|TRBV2|.|.
TGTGCCAGCAGTGAAAGGGGTCACTACCCAGATACGCAGTATTTT
CASSERGHYPDTQYF
>TRBJ1-5|TRBV27|.|TRBD1
TGTGCCAGCGGCCCCTTGACAGGGGGCGGGTTTGGCAATCAGCCCCAGCATTTT
CASGPLTGGGFGNQPQHF
>TRBJ2-1|TRBV9|.|TRBD2
TGTGCCAGCAGCTCCAGCGGGGGCGGAGGGAATGAGCAGTTCTTC
CASSSSGGGGNEQFF
>TRBJ2-5|TRBV4-3|.|TRBD2
TGCGCCAGCAGCCAAAGCCTAGCGGGGGCGGGTGAGCAGTACTTC
CASSQSLAGAGEQYF
>TRBJ2-5|TRBV7-6|.|TRBD1
TGTGCCAGCAGCTTGGCACGGACAGGGACGGGAGAGACCCAGTACTTC
CASSLARTGTGETQYF
>TRBJ2-7|TRBV5-6|.|.
TGTGCCAGCAGCCCCCCGAGCAGGCCCTACGAGCAGTACTTC
CASSPPSRPYEQYF
>TRBJ2-3|TRBV4-3|once|TRBD1
TGCGCCAGCAGCCAAACAGGGACAGGGGGCTTCCCAGATACGCAGTATTTT
CASSQTGTGGFPDTQYF
>TRBJ1-1|TRBV6-4|.|.
TGTGCCAGCAGGGACAGCTCCCTCACTGAAGCTTTCTTT
CASRDSSLTEAFF
>TRBJ1-4|TRBV4-2|.|TRBD1
TGTGCCAGCAGCCAAGGGGGACAGGCGATAGAAAAACTGTTTTTT
CASSQGGQAIEKLFF
>TRBJ1-1|TRBV7-8|.|TRBD1
TGTGCCAGCGTTTGGGACAGGGGCAACACTGAAGCTTTCTTT
CASVWDRGNTEAFF
>TRBJ2-7|TRBV4-1|.|.
TGCGCCAGCAGTCCCAGGGGAGACGAGCAGTACTTC
CASSPRGDEQYF
>TRBJ2-2|TRBV19|.|TRBD2
TGTGCCAGTAGTATTAGGGCTAGCGGGGGGAACACCGGGGAGCTGTTTTTT
CASSIRASGGNTGELFF
>TRBJ2-2|TRBV30|.|TRBD2
TGTGCCTGGAGTGTACTAGTAGCGGGCACCGGGGAGCTGTTTTTT
CAWSVLVAGTGELFF
>TRBJ2-1|TRBV9|.|TRBD2
TGTGCCAGCAGCTCCCGAGCGGGGCCAAACAATGAGCAGTTCTTC
CASSSRAGPNNEQFF
>TRBJ1-1|TRBV5-5|.|.
TGTGCCAGCCGAGGGGACTTGAACACTGAAGCTTTCTTT
CASRGDLNTEAFF
>TRBJ1-6|TRBV18|.|TRBD1
TGTGCCAGCTCTCCCCGACAGGGGGCGCGTAATTCACCCCTCCACTTT
CASSPRQGARNSPLHF
>TRBJ2-5|TRBV2|.|TRBD1
TGTGCCAACTCTCCCGGGACAGGGGGTATCCAAGAGACCCAGTACTTC
CANSPGTGGIQETQYF
>TRBJ1-4|TRBV2|.|.
TGTGCCAGCAAGGGGGAGGGTGAAAAACTGTTTTTT
CASKGEGEKLFF
>TRBJ2-1|TRBV4-1|.|TRBD2
TGCGCCAGCAGCCAAGGGAGCGGGGGGAACTACAATGAGCAGTTCTTC
CASSQGSGGNYNEQFF
>TRBJ2-7|TRBV18|.|TRBD1
TGTGCCAGCTCAACGGGACAGAGATCCTACGAGCAGTACTTC
CASSTGQRSYEQYF
>TRBJ1-2|TRBV6-1|.|.
TGTGCCACCGGACCAGCGGATGGCTACACCTTC
CATGPADGYTF
>TRBJ2-3|TRBV4-3|.|TRBD2
TGCGCCAGCAGCCAAGAAGCGGGGACTAGCCCCACAGATACGCAGTATTTT
CASSQEAGTSPTDTQYF
>TRBJ1-5|TRBV28|.|TRBD1
TGTGCCAGCAGTGAACGACTAGGGACAGATAATCAGCCCCAGCATTTT
CASSERLGTDNQPQHF
>TRBJ1-4|TRBV7-9|.|TRBD1
TGTGCCAGCAGCTTAGTGGACAGGGGAGAGGGTGAAAAACTGTTTTTT
CASSLVDRGEGEKLFF
>TRBJ1-6|TRBV7-7|.|.
TGTGCTAGCAGCTTAGGCGCCCCTTGGAATTCACCCCTCCACTTT
CASSLGAPWNSPLHF
>TRBJ1-5|TRBV16|.|.
TGTGCCAGCAGCCTGTGGGGCGAGGCGGCTGATCAGCCCCAGCATTTT
CASSLWGEAADQPQHF
>TRBJ2-6|TRBV30|.|.
TGTGCCCAGGGCTCTGGGGCCAACGTCCTGACTTTC
CAQGSGANVLTF
>TRBJ2-2|TRBV4-1|.|TRBD1
TGCGCCAGCAGCTTTGGACAGGGAGGAACCGGGGAGCTGTTTTTT
CASSFGQGGTGELFF
>TRBJ2-1|TRBV7-9|.|TRBD2
TGTGCCAGCAGCCCCGGGACTAGCGGGGGCCCGGGCAATGAGCAGTTCTTC
CASSPGTSGGPGNEQFF
>TRBJ2-5|TRBV30|once|.
TGTGCCTGGAGTGGCGATCAAGAGACCCAGTACTTC
CAWSGDQETQYF
>TRBJ2-4|TRBV7-3|.|TRBD2
TGTGCCAGCAGCCATACGCTAAAGCGGACTAGCGGGGTAGCCAAAAACATTCAGTACTTC
CASSHTLKRTSGVAKNIQYF
>TRBJ2-1|TRBV7-8|.|TRBD2
TGTGCCAGCAGCTTAGACTCTAGCGGGCTCTACAATGAGCAGTTCTTC
CASSLDSSGLYNEQFF
>TRBJ2-3|TRBV4-3|.|TRBD1
TGCGCCAGCAGCCAAGATACGAACAGGGGGATGAGAGATACGCAGTATTTT
CASSQDTNRGMRDTQYF
>TRBJ1-2|TRBV7-9|few|.
TGTGCCAGCAGCTTCGATGGAGGGATGGATGGCTACACCTTC
CASSFDGGMDGYTF
>TRBJ2-7|TRBV11-2|.|TRBD2
TGTGCCAGCAGCTTGGAGGGTGGGGGGGAAGGCTACGAGCAGTACTTC
CASSLEGGGEGYEQYF
>TRBJ2-3|TRBV30|.|TRBD2
TGTGCCTGGAGTCTCCCTTTCCTAGCGGGGGACTACACAGATACGCAGTATTTT
CAWSLPFLAGDYTDTQYF
>TRBJ2-5|TRBV2|.|.
TGTGCCGGCTGGGGGCCCAAACAAGAGACCCAGTACTTC
CAGWGPKQETQYF
>TRBJ1-1|TRBV11-1|.|.
TGTGCCAGCAGCTTACGTAGGGGAAACACTGAAGCTTTCTTT
CASSLRRGNTEAFF
>TRBJ2-7|TRBV19|.|TRBD1
TGTGCCAGTAGCCTCGGGACAGGGTTTAAGGACGAGCAGTACTTC
CASSLGTGFKDEQYF